Below, 28 T cell receptor beta chains from the same sample are listed, as sequenced in a study of T cell responses to AZD1222 COVID-19 vaccine. Using immunoSEQ multiplex PCR, the repertoire was profiled, and TCRdb retains in-frame clones only, with some absent. The sample includes about 72,000 clones, 75% to 90% of them seen just once. This sample comprised peripheral blood, obtained on day 0 of AZD1222 vaccination. The receptor set was obtained from an adult in good health.

The J gene is TRBJ1-1, the V gene TRBV5-5, with unresolved D. V was trimmed by 4 bases and J by 1 base, leaving 11 bases between them. Germline CDR1 is SGHKS and CDR2 is YYEKEE (reference sequence). The CDR3 contains 14 residues. The CDR3 loop reads CASSQPSQNTEAFF. CDR3 bases: TGTGCCAGCAGCCAACCCTCGCAGAACACTGAAGCTTTCTTT.

The genes are TRBV6-1 and TRBJ1-5, with D unresolved. Trimming pared 3 bases from V and 3 bases from J, leaving 12 bases between. Germline loops: CDR1 MNHNS, CDR2 SASEGT. The CDR3 runs 15 residues. CDR3 nucleotides: TGTGCCAGCAGTGACCAGGCCAGCCTCAATCAGCCCCAGCATTTT. Translation: CASSDQASLNQPQHF.

The rearrangement uses TRBV2 and TRBJ1-2; D uncertain. Germline CDR1 is SNHLY and CDR2 is FYNNEI. The V end lost 7 bases, the J end lost 5 bases, and 23 bases lay between the germline ends. The CDR3 totals 16 residues. This chain's CDR3 is CASTRNQQRRNYGYTF. The CDR3 nucleotides are TGTGCCAGCACTCGAAACCAGCAGAGAAGGAATTATGGCTACACCTTC.

The V call is TRBV7-2, the J call TRBJ2-3; possible D gene TRBD2, 6 bases. The germline gives CDR1 SGHTA, CDR2 FQGNSA. The CDR3 loop spans 14 amino acids. With 1 base removed from V and 5 bases from J, the gap between germline ends came to 10 bases. The CDR3 region has the DNA TGTGCCAGCAGCTTAGTAAGGAGGGAAGATACGCAGTATTTT. Its translation: CASSLVRREDTQYF.

The J gene is TRBJ1-1, the V gene TRBV28; 9 bases line up with TRBD1. V lost 5 bases to trimming and J lost 6 bases; unmatched junction nucleotides: 10. Germline lookup yields CDR1 MDHEN and CDR2 SYDVKM. The CDR3 is 15 amino acids. CDR3 nucleotide sequence: TGTGCCAGCAGTCTCACGACCGGGACAGGGCCTGAAGCTTTCTTT. Translating gives CASSLTTGTGPEAFF.

This clone was counted between two and nine times. The chain carries TRBV5-6 and TRBJ1-3; 10 nucleotides align to TRBD1. Germline assignment: CDR1 SGHDT and CDR2 YYEEEE. J lost 3 bases, V lost 4 bases, and 4 bases had no gene match. CDR3 length: 15 amino acids. The CDR3 protein is CASSGTGAFGNTIYF. CDR3 nucleotide sequence: TGTGCCAGCAGCGGGACAGGGGCTTTTGGAAACACCATATATTTT.

This sequence joins TRBV7-2 and TRBJ1-2; 10 bases agree with TRBD1. This CDR3 spans 14 amino acids. Per germline, CDR1 SGHTA and CDR2 FQGNSA. Trimming at V came to 5 bases and at J to 4 bases, leaving 4 bases not matched to a gene. This CDR3 is CASSDRGLGYGYTF. In DNA, the CDR3 is TGTGCCAGCAGCGACAGGGGGCTCGGCTATGGCTACACCTTC.

The J gene is TRBJ2-6, the V gene TRBV5-5; D is unclear. This CDR3 comprises 18 residues. Trimming took off 2 bases at V and 0 bases at J, with 15 bases between the two ends. Germline assignment: CDR1 SGHKS and CDR2 YYEKEE (reference sequence). Here the CDR3 DNA reads TGTGCCAGCAGCTTAACCCACGCGTCTCCCTCTGGGGCCAACGTCCTGACTTTC. Translation gives CASSLTHASPSGANVLTF.

The J gene is TRBJ1-5, the V gene TRBV28, with D hard to call. Germline V gene lookup returns CDR1 MDHEN and CDR2 SYDVKM. This CDR3 contains 16 residues. Trimming pared 2 bases from V and 2 bases from J, leaving 13 bases between. CDR3 amino acids: CASSLVGPGGNQPQHF. The CDR3 DNA reads as TGTGCCAGCAGTTTAGTAGGTCCGGGCGGCAATCAGCCCCAGCATTTT.

The chain carries TRBV7-3 and TRBJ2-5; the D call may be TRBD1 or TRBD2 (7 bases each). Germline-derived CDR1 and CDR2 are SGHTA and FQGTGA. The V gene lost 4 bases and the J gene lost 1 base, with 13 bases spanning the gap. This CDR3 comprises 15 residues. In DNA form, the CDR3 reads TGTGCCAGCAGCTGGCAGGGGGGGTTCCAAGAGACCCAGTACTTC. It codes for CASSWQGGFQETQYF.

This clone showed up just once. The chain employs TRBV28 and TRBJ1-5; D call uncertain. Trimming pared 6 bases from V and 4 bases from J, leaving 7 bases between. This CDR3 is 12 amino acids long. Looked up from germline, CDR1 is MDHEN and CDR2 is SYDVKM. The CDR3 region has the DNA TGTGCCAGCAGCGGGCAGAATCAGCCCCAGCATTTT. This sequence encodes CASSGQNQPQHF. The whole variable domain, filled in from reference TRBV28 and TRBJ1-5, reads DVKVTQSSRYLVKRTGEKVFLECVQDMDHENMFWYRQDPGLGLRLIYFSYDVKMKEKGDIPEGYSVSREKKERFSLILESASTNQTSMYLCASSGQNQPQHFGDGTRLSIL.

The chain recombines TRBV19 with TRBJ1-1; 9 bases are shared with TRBD1. V lost 4 bases to trimming and J lost 5 bases; unmatched junction nucleotides: 5. Germline CDR1 is LNHDA and CDR2 is SQIVND (reference sequence). The CDR3 contains 14 residues. The CDR3 protein is CASSTTGGRTEAFF. The CDR3 nucleotides read TGTGCCAGTAGTACCACAGGGGGCAGGACTGAAGCTTTCTTT.

The genes are TRBV3-1 (or the pseudogene TRBV3-2) and TRBJ2-3; TRBD2 might be the D (7 bases). The V gene's germline CDR1 is LGHDT and CDR2 YNNKEL (reference sequence). V dropped 0 bases and J dropped 2 bases, with 15 bases sitting between them. The CDR3 is 17 amino acids. CDR3 sequence (DNA): TGTGCCAGCAGCCAAGACACGCGGGGGCCTTACACAGATACGCAGTATTTT. Translation gives CASSQDTRGPYTDTQYF.

V gene TRBV19 combines with J gene TRBJ1-3; D is uncertain. Germline CDR1 LNHDA, CDR2 SQIVND (reference sequence). Trimming shortened V by 3 bases and J by 0 bases, and 6 bases separated the two germline ends. The CDR3 covers 14 residues. CDR3: CASSIGSSGNTIYF. CDR3 nucleotides: TGTGCCAGTAGTATCGGGAGCTCTGGAAACACCATATATTTT.

This rearrangement joins TRBV9 to TRBJ1-5; D is unresolved. The V end lost 0 bases, the J end lost 0 bases, and 7 bases lay between the germline ends. CDR3 length: 15 amino acids. CDR1 is SGDLS and CDR2 is YYNGEE in the germline V gene. CDR3 DNA: TGTGCCAGCAGCGTAGGACCGAATAGCAATCAGCCCCAGCATTTT. Translating it yields CASSVGPNSNQPQHF.

Only one count was recorded for this clone. The chain couples TRBV7-3 to TRBJ2-1; 7 nucleotides line up with TRBD2. With V trimmed by 1 base and J by 7 bases, 4 bases remained unmatched. This CDR3 region has 14 residues. Germline assignment: CDR1 SGHTA and CDR2 FQGTGA. The CDR3 reads CASSLRSGRNEQFF. Here the CDR3 DNA reads TGTGCCAGCAGCTTAAGGTCCGGGAGGAATGAGCAGTTCTTC. The full variable domain, in which reference TRBV7-3 and TRBJ2-1 provide the parts outside the CDR3, is GAGVSQTPSNKVTEKGKYVELRCDPISGHTALYWYRQSLGQGPEFLIYFQGTGAADDSGLPNDRFFAVRPEGSVSTLKIQRTERGDSAVYLCASSLRSGRNEQFFGPGTRLTVL.

This chain connects TRBV30 to TRBJ1-1; D gene unclear. Germline CDR1 is GTSNPN and CDR2 is SVGIG (reference sequence). V was pared by 3 bases and J by 4 bases, with 15 bases between. CDR3 length: 14 amino acids. DNA of the CDR3: TGTGCCTGGAGGGTAGTGGAGGTGGGCACTGAAGCTTTCTTT. It yields the protein CAWRVVEVGTEAFF.

About this clone itself: One junction end does not reproduce the germline sequence, and a read error may be involved. The chain employs TRBV4-3 and TRBJ1-6; D remains ambiguous. CDR1 LGHNA and CDR2 YSLEER come from the germline V gene. The CDR3 is 16 amino acids. The CDR3 sequence: CASSQAGGRRNSPLHF. For the CDR3, the DNA is TGCGCCAGCAGTCAAGCTGGTGGCCGGCGGAATTCACCCCTCCACTTT.

V gene TRBV6-5 combines with J gene TRBJ1-1, with TRBD1 as a possible D gene (5 bases). CDR3 length: 14 amino acids. The V gene's germline CDR1 is MNHEY and CDR2 SVGAGI. V gave up 5 bases and J gave up 0 bases, with 10 bases separating them. DNA of the CDR3: TGTGCCAGCAGTACGGGGACGCTGAACACTGAAGCTTTCTTT. Protein sequence: CASSTGTLNTEAFF.

The chain recombines TRBV7-3 with TRBJ2-7; 10 bases are shared with TRBD2. The trim removed 4 bases at V and 6 bases at J, leaving 9 bases unmatched. Germline V lookup: CDR1 SGHTA, CDR2 FQGTGA. The CDR3 sequence is 15 residues long. The CDR3 bases are TGTGCCAGCAGCTCCTACGGGACTAGCGCGTTCGAGCAGTACTTC. This translates into CASSSYGTSAFEQYF. Full variable domain (remainder filled in from reference TRBV7-3 and TRBJ2-7): GAGVSQTPSNKVTEKGKYVELRCDPISGHTALYWYRQSLGQGPEFLIYFQGTGAADDSGLPNDRFFAVRPEGSVSTLKIQRTERGDSAVYLCASSSYGTSAFEQYFGPGTRLTVT.

This rearrangement joins TRBV2 to TRBJ1-4; D gene uncertain. This CDR3 region has 12 residues. CDR1 is SNHLY and CDR2 is FYNNEI in the germline V gene. V shed 8 bases and J shed 7 bases, with 11 bases lying between them. CDR3 sequence (DNA): TGTGCCAGCGGGGATGGAGTTGAAAAACTGTTTTTT. Its protein is CASGDGVEKLFF.

This clone was picked up a small number of times. This chain uses TRBV20-1 with TRBJ1-2; D gene unclear. The germline gives CDR1 DFQATT, CDR2 SNEGSKA (reference sequence). The CDR3 is made up of 9 amino acids. V lost 6 bases to trimming and J lost 5 bases, with 4 bases between them. CDR3 nucleotides: TGCAGTGCCGATTATGGCTACACCTTC. Encoded protein: CSADYGYTF.

The chain recombines TRBV6-5 with TRBJ1-2; D perhaps matches TRBD1 (6 bases). V lost 6 bases to trimming and J lost 2 bases, with 10 bases between them. Germline loops: CDR1 MNHEY, CDR2 SVGAGI. The CDR3 is 13 residues long. CDR3 protein: CASRIDRNYGYTF. The CDR3 nucleotides are TGTGCCAGCAGGATTGACAGGAACTATGGCTACACCTTC.

The chain couples TRBV7-3 to TRBJ2-6; the D call may be TRBD1 or TRBD2 (6 bases each). Germline assignment: CDR1 SGHTA and CDR2 FQGTGA. Trimming stripped 5 bases from V and 3 bases from J, with 11 bases between. This CDR3 has 15 residues. The CDR3 loop is CASSLRGGGANVLTF. CDR3 nucleotide sequence: TGTGCCAGCAGCCTCAGGGGAGGTGGGGCCAACGTCCTGACTTTC.

CDR3 coding DNA: TGTGCCTGGAGTGAGGGACTCGGCTACTACGAGCAGTACTTC. It is translated as CAWSEGLGYYEQYF. This chain connects TRBV30 to TRBJ2-7, with a possible D match to TRBD2 (6 bases). Between the trimmed V and J ends, which lost 1 base and 3 bases, there was a span of 13 bases. This CDR3 has 14 amino acids. Germline values: CDR1 GTSNPN, CDR2 SVGIG (reference sequence).

The chain has TRBV5-4 and TRBJ2-7, with 10 bases lining up with TRBD2. Germline values: CDR1 SGHNT, CDR2 YYREEE (reference sequence). Trimming at V came to 5 bases and at J to 2 bases, leaving 10 bases not matched to a gene. The CDR3 runs 16 residues. DNA for the CDR3: TGTGCCAGCAGGAAAGATAGGACTAGCGGAACCTACGAGCAGTACTTC. Its protein is CASRKDRTSGTYEQYF. Complete variable domain (other parts from reference TRBV5-4 and TRBJ2-7): ETGVTQSPTHLIKTRGQQVTLRCSSQSGHNTVSWYQQALGQGPQFIFQYYREEENGRGNFPPRFSGLQFPNYSSELNVNALELDDSALYLCASRKDRTSGTYEQYFGPGTRLTVT.

The rearrangement uses TRBV12-5 and TRBJ1-1, with 8 bases identical to TRBD1. CDR1 and CDR2 from the germline V gene are LGHNT and FRNRAP. J lost 0 bases, V lost 5 bases, and 5 bases had no gene match. The CDR3 has 15 residues. CDR3 amino acids: CASGQIRGLNTEAFF. The CDR3 bases are TGTGCTAGTGGTCAGATCAGGGGGCTGAACACTGAAGCTTTCTTT.

The chain links TRBV5-1 to TRBJ1-1; unclear D gene. The CDR3 length is 13 residues. V gave up 5 bases and J gave up 1 base, with 9 bases separating them. Germline V lookup: CDR1 SGHRS, CDR2 YFSETQ. This chain's CDR3 is CASRGNPNTEAFF. CDR3 sequence (DNA): TGCGCCAGCAGGGGGAACCCGAACACTGAAGCTTTCTTT.